This paragraph reports one T cell receptor (beta chain). As for treatment: 15 to 20 received Ad26.COV2.S at low or high dose, single or two shots; roughly 5 received placebo; per-sample allocation not given. Sample collection was performed on day 63 after the first vaccine or placebo injection. The data belong to a study of Ad26.COV2.S vaccination and SARS-CoV-2 variants. This table comes from immunoSEQ multiplex PCR, and its TCRdb copy is limited to in-frame clones, with some not included. The data contain 360,000 or so clones, around 86% of them singletons. The sample consisted of peripheral blood, taken in a trial of Ad26.COV2.S vaccine versus placebo. This receptor was obtained from a person aged 18 to 65 who received the Ad26.COV2.S COVID-19 vaccine or a placebo.

CDR3 amino acids: CASSQRLAGSNEQFF. In DNA, the CDR3 is TGTGCCAGCAGCCAAAGACTAGCGGGGAGCAATGAGCAGTTCTTC. The chain uses TRBV7-3 and TRBJ2-1, with 11 nucleotides matching TRBD2. Trimming cost V 5 bases and J 6 bases; bases outside gene matches: 6. CDR1 SGHTA and CDR2 FQGTGA come from the germline V gene. There are 15 residues in the CDR3.